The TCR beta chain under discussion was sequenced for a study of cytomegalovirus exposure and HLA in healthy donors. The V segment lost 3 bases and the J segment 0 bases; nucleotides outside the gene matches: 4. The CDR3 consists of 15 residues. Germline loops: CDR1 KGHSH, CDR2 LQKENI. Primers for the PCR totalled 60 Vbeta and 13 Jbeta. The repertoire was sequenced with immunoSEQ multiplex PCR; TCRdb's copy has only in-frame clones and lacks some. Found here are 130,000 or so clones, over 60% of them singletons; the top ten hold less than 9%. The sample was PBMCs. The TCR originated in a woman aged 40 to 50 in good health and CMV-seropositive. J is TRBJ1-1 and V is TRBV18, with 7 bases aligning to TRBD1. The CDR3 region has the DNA TGTGCCAGCTCACCCCACAGGGGCATGAACACTGAAGCTTTCTTT. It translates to CASSPHRGMNTEAFF.